Each of the 8 T cell receptor beta chains below was sequenced from the same sample in a study of regulatory T cells in long-lasting Graves disease. The sample's time point: newly diagnosed GD, antithyroid drugs for less than 3 months. PBMCs were the source of the RNA used for TCR sequencing. With iRepertoire HTBI primers and Arm-PCR of CDR3 regions, TCR beta libraries were built. One entry per CDR3 protein, called by TCRdb with MiXCR from the multiplex PCR reads. The sample has a few hundred thousand distinct CDR3 sequences, 15% to 20% seen once. This same sample was also part of a study on T cells in Graves' hyperthyroidism and ophthalmopathy.

The sample consisted of peripheral blood mononuclear cells (PBMCs), taken at new diagnosis, from a patient treated with antithyroid drugs. The receptors stem from a woman aged 18-35 years with Graves disease.

This clonotype showed up many times. The rearrangement links TRBV5-1 to TRBJ2-7; D gene uncertain. The V gene's germline CDR1 is SGHRS and CDR2 YFSETQ. V was cut by 0 bases and J by 3 bases, with 10 bases left in between. CDR3 length equals 14 residues. The CDR3 nucleotides read TGCGCCAGCAGCTTGGAACCCGAACTCTACGAGCAGTACTTC. The encoded protein is CASSLEPELYEQYF.

The chain combines TRBV6-1 with TRBJ1-3; no clear D gene. V lost 5 bases, J lost 2 bases, and 13 bases lay in between. Germline loops: CDR1 MNHNS, CDR2 SASEGT. The CDR3 is 15 amino acids. This CDR3 is CASSLDGGTGNTIYF. The DNA of the CDR3 is TGTGCCAGCAGTCTGGACGGCGGCACTGGAAACACCATATATTTT.

This clonotype came up many times. The chain couples TRBV28 to TRBJ2-3; D remains ambiguous. The V end was cut by 6 bases, the J end by 5 bases, with 12 bases between. Germline lookup yields CDR1 MDHEN and CDR2 SYDVKM. This CDR3 region has 13 residues. DNA for the CDR3: TGTGCCAGCAGCCTGCCCTGGAAAGATACGCAGTATTTT. Its protein product is CASSLPWKDTQYF.

The chain recombines TRBV6-2 or TRBV6-3 with TRBJ2-3, with D perhaps matching TRBD2 (6 bases). The germline gives CDR1 MNHEY, CDR2 SVGEGT. This CDR3 comprises 11 residues. Trimming took 7 bases from V and 7 from J, leaving 9 bases between them. CDR3 in DNA: TGTGCCAGCACCGGGGGTAATACGCAGTATTTT. Its translation: CASTGGNTQYF.

The sample holds a few counts of this clonotype. This likely stems from a read error, as it lies one base from a far larger clone. The chain uses TRBV20-1 and TRBJ2-7, with 14 bases aligning to TRBD2. This CDR3 spans 17 amino acids. The V and J ends lost 0 bases and 7 bases, in that order; junction bases with no gene match: 11. Germline assignment: CDR1 DFQATT and CDR2 SNEGSKA (reference sequence). CDR3 residues: CSARDSGLAGGHNEQYF. In nucleotides, the CDR3 is TGCAGTGCTAGAGACTCCGGACTAGCGGGGGGCCACAATGAGCAGTACTTC.

This clonotype was recorded many times. The rearrangement joins TRBV6-1 to TRBJ2-5, with D maybe TRBD2 (5 bases). In germline, CDR1 is MNHNS, CDR2 SASEGT. The V gene lost 8 bases and the J gene lost 3 bases, with 13 bases spanning the gap. This CDR3 has 13 residues. Written as DNA, the CDR3 is TGTGCCAGCGAGACCGACGGGAAAGAGACCCAGTACTTC. Translated: CASETDGKETQYF.

The rearrangement joins TRBV10-3 to TRBJ2-6; D unclear. Trimming pared 5 bases from V and 3 bases from J, leaving 17 bases between. Germline V gene sequence: CDR1 ENHRY, CDR2 SYGVKD. This CDR3 is 17 amino acids long. Here the CDR3 reads CAISSGGFRVGANVLTF. CDR3 coding DNA: TGTGCCATCAGTTCGGGTGGATTTAGGGTTGGGGCCAACGTCCTGACTTTC.

This clonotype was found many times. The gene calls are TRBV3-1 and TRBJ2-1, with 11 bases that match TRBD2. Looked up from germline, CDR1 is LGHDT and CDR2 is YNNKEL (reference sequence). There are 15 residues in the CDR3. V was pared by 4 bases and J by 9 bases, with 8 bases of the junction left unmatched. The CDR3 loop reads CASSPGTSGLGEQFF. DNA for the CDR3: TGTGCCAGCAGCCCCGGGACTAGCGGTCTGGGTGAGCAGTTCTTC.